The present TCR beta chain was sequenced within a study of CD8 T cells in ankylosing spondylitis. Whole-study results and caveats: Disease-linked clones were found to be CD8+ and relatively rare in peripheral blood. Characteristic, it appeared, of ankylosing spondylitis blood was a TCR beta motif of roughly eight highly homologous variants. A subset of motif variants has previously been described in the synovial fluid and blood of reactive arthritis. Matched ankylosing spondylitis synovial fluid reportedly contained a significantly enriched population of disease-linked clones.

For this clonotype: Its antigen is undetermined.

Preparation of TCR beta libraries was done by quantitative 5'-RACE with molecular barcodes. TCRdb itself ran the 5' RACE reads through MiXCR, one entry per CDR3 protein. This sample has some 140,000 distinct CDR3 sequences; roughly a sixth occur once, and the top ten carry 30% to 35%. This CDR3 is 15 amino acids long. Germline trimming cut 6 bases from V and 5 bases from J; bases unmatched to any gene: 13. Germline V CDR1 and CDR2: SQVTM, ANQGSEA. V usage is TRBV29-1 and J usage is TRBJ1-2, with TRBD1 matching over 9 bases. Sequences were obtained from blood, either unsorted or a sorted T cell fraction (not recorded which). The TCR originated in a male donor with ankylosing spondylitis. The CDR3 nucleotides read TGCAGCGTGGGTGCCACCGGGACAGGGACATATGGCTACACCTTC. Residues: CSVGATGTGTYGYTF.